This TCR beta chain derives from a study of blood T cell repertoires in COVID-19. Using immunoSEQ multiplex PCR, the repertoire was profiled, and TCRdb retains in-frame clones only, with some absent. Of fewer than 130,000 clones in the sample, about 75% were seen once. This clone was detected only a few times. Germline V gene data show CDR1 as MDHEN and CDR2 as SYDVKM. The CDR3 consists of 18 residues. V dropped 6 bases and J dropped 0; count of bases not matched to a gene: 13. This chain joins TRBV28 and TRBJ2-7; 11 nucleotides match TRBD2. The sequence derives from a woman aged 80 or older with active or convalescent COVID-19. The material sequenced was peripheral blood. CDR3 in DNA: TGTGCCAGCAGAAGGGGATGGACTAGCGGGTTTCGCTCCTACGAGCAGTACTTC. As protein: CASRRGWTSGFRSYEQYF.